This TCR beta chain was recovered during a study of cytomegalovirus exposure and HLA in healthy donors listed by TCRdb under 2017. Describing the broader study: According to an earlier analysis of 587 of the donors, some 180 million T cells yielded 95 million to 140 million unique TCR beta sequences and about 300 Gb of sequence data. An early release that covered about 640 HLA-typed donors contained approximately 300 gigabases of sequencing data and around 80 million unique TCR sequences. Of the roughly 390 genotyped donors, 65% to 90% were placed in the genetic ancestry cluster associated with self-reported Caucasian donors. The aim of the study was to test whether cataloging public T cell receptors could identify signatures of past pathogen exposure. Using immunosequencing, the study profiled T cell repertoires from 500 to 800 subjects and related those repertoires to cytomegalovirus serostatus. Besides the first cohort of roughly 660 subjects, a separate validation cohort made up of 90 to 150 different subjects was used. The study combined high-throughput TCR immunosequencing, statistical association of individual TCRs with disease status, and machine learning to predict cytomegalovirus infection status. A later analysis re-analyzed previously published TCR beta repertoires from 650 to 800 donors and added high-resolution HLA genotyping to study TCR occurrence patterns. Rather than drawing on any new phenotypic data, the later analysis identified candidate immune exposures from TCR beta sequences and the way those sequences occurred across donors. In an earlier analysis of a few hundred of the donors, high-throughput TCR beta sequencing was used to judge whether each TCR beta V gene segment behaved as functional or pseudogenic. Donor age, sex, ethnicity and CMV serostatus were compiled together with the repertoire data. A later genetic analysis took genome-wide SNP genotypes for about 60% of the roughly 670 donors and used that subset as a discovery cohort. All discovery cohort repertoires had been generated using a single sequencing platform. Class I and class II HLA loci were covered by the typing at four-digit resolution. The number of donors typed differed by locus, with roughly 629-640 for A, B, C, DRB1 and DQB1, around 560 for DQA1, some 570 for DPA1, and some 450 for DPB1. Because of strong linkage in the cohort, 4 to 6 DR-DQ haplotypes were treated as single units for association and clustering. Among under 450 genotyped donors of the cohort, an average of 235,054 unique TCR beta nucleotide sequences were sequenced per donor, approximately 20% of them non-productive. Study-wide conclusions, independent of this receptor: The only immune exposure information available for the cohort was CMV serostatus. In a later analysis, HLA-associated TCR beta chains showed more clonal expansion and lower generation probabilities than non-associated chains that were equally common. The authors suggested that the approach could potentially be generalized to other disease states and immunological phenotypes. When HLA alleles, especially DR and DQ, strongly co-occurred, attributing TCR associations to individual alleles was difficult. In a later analysis, 16,951 TCR beta sequences were associated with specific HLA alleles at a false discovery rate of 0.05. A further reported finding was that TCR beta sequences accurately predicted the HLA-A and HLA-B alleles for most subjects in the first cohort. A later analysis found that most CMV-associated TCR beta chains appeared HLA-restricted, with HLA associations seemingly driven largely by CMV exposure. The cohort was sequenced for TCR beta chains only, and without alpha or paired-chain data the features that could be detected were limited. In an earlier analysis of approximately 590 of the donors, most TCR beta V segments were observed in productive rearrangements about 87% or about 30% of the time, broadly matching IMGT annotations. In vitro tests confirmed that a few of the cytomegalovirus-associated TCR beta chains recognize cytomegalovirus antigens. Because HLA typing was unavailable for some donors at each locus, only the typed subset was used in association tests. A cluster of highly shared sequence variants was judged likely to represent a technical artifact of the sequencing pipeline. A later analysis reported that several top co-occurrence clusters appeared linked to parvovirus B19, influenza, CMV and Epstein-Barr virus. According to a later genetic analysis, donors in an Asian-associated ancestry cluster had fewer N-insertions in productive TCRs than the approximately 630-donor mean. The earlier analysis of 450 to 700 of the donors excluded some 15 rarely observed V segments, including chromosome 9 orphons, because counts were too low. Some IMGT-functional V segments, including TRBV6-2 and TRBV6-3, could not be distinguished by the 87-base-pair reads and were therefore excluded. The classifier was reported to diagnose cytomegalovirus status with high specificity and sensitivity in both the original and validation cohorts. In a later analysis, TCR association rates were found to vary across HLA loci, with the most associated TCRs seen for DRB1 alleles and the fewest for HLA-C alleles. In a later genetic analysis, a missense DCLRE1C variant was associated with V-gene and J-gene trimming of TCR beta chains, and the association was replicated in an independent cohort. In the study, about 150 TCR beta chains were listed as associated with cytomegalovirus. The presence/absence analyses assumed that sequencing depth was roughly uniform across donors, and that assumption may not be true. Across donors, most TCR sequences were observed very rarely, whereas some public TCRs were present in many individuals. Linkage disequilibrium might explain the correlated functional status among segregating V segments, but an unknown experimental factor could not be ruled out.

V and J are trimmed by 7 bases and 6 bases, and the gene matches miss 10 bases of the junction. CDR1 and CDR2, looked up from the germline V gene, are SGHAT and FQNNGV. The CDR3 starts with the cysteine, ends with the phenylalanine, and has 14 residues. Only CDR3 DNA is held: 42 bases, read in frame from base 1. The cohort consisted of 600 to 700 healthy bone marrow donors. At the time of sampling, all cohort members were nominally healthy, though unrecorded immune exposures were likely present. The donor was CMV seronegative and was included in the group of several hundred seronegative cohort members. Every donor gave a peripheral blood sample, and the peripheral blood mononuclear cells from that sample were used for TCR beta sequencing. Genomic DNA was extracted from the blood cell samples with the Qiagen DNeasy Blood Extraction Kit. Libraries were prepared through the immunoSEQ multiplex PCR assay. For the multiplex PCR, a mixture combining 60 forward primers for TCR Vbeta segments and 13 reverse primers for TCR Jbeta segments was used. The CDR3 region of rearranged TCR beta genes was amplified from genomic DNA by a multiplex PCR assay. The Illumina HiSeq System was used to sequence the amplified TCR beta libraries as 87-base-pair reads. The study's own analysis went as follows. A later analysis counted about 80 million unique TCR beta chains across the 640 or so repertoires, and some 11 million of these chains were shared by at least two donors. A nearest-neighbor algorithm error-corrected the raw reads and collapsed the reads into unique sequences, merging closely related sequences to remove PCR and sequencing errors. Alignment of CDR3 sequences to IMGT reference sequences was used to assign V, D and J gene segments. Each retained sequence needed at least a six-nucleotide match to both a V gene segment and a J gene segment. A rearrangement counted as productive if the CDR3 had no stop codons and remained in frame with V and J, and every other rearrangement counted as non-productive. CDR3 was defined according to IMGT convention as the region running from the second conserved V-encoded cysteine to the conserved J-encoded phenylalanine. The earlier analysis of a few hundred of the donors excluded sequences that lacked an unambiguous match to a single V gene segment. In an earlier analysis of approximately 550 of the donors, V segments were called functional above 56.7% productive rearrangements and were called segregating when the between-donor standard deviation exceeded 5%. A statistical classification framework was built to diagnose cytomegalovirus status from the catalog of TCR beta chain sequences. In a later analysis, TCR nucleotide sequences were compared against IMGT/GENE-DB human TR gene sequences so that V and J genes could be assigned. In a later analysis, CDR3 sequences and most-parsimonious VDJ recombination scenarios were assigned using the TCRdist pipeline. In a later analysis, each TCR beta chain was defined by its CDR3 amino acid sequence together with its V-gene family, and reads without a unique V-gene family were excluded. A later analysis removed roughly 590 highly shared, low-generation-probability nucleotide sequences to deal with suspected cross-contamination and a sequencing artifact. For each public chain, a later analysis derived a clonal expansion index from normalized ranks of inferred template counts within each repertoire. A later analysis computed generation probabilities with a VDJ recombination model fitted to out-of-frame rearrangements, and checked the results against IGoR. In a later analysis, hypergeometric tests were used to score TCR-TCR, TCR-HLA and TCR-CMV co-occurrence, with a repertoire-size bias correction applied to TCR pairs. To estimate false discovery rates, a later analysis permuted the HLA or CMV assignments 20 times. In a later analysis, co-occurring TCRs were grouped with DBSCAN, and TCRdist sequence similarity was added when clustering was performed within HLA-allele-positive subsets. Co-occurrence clustering excluded repertoires with fewer than 30,000 or more than 120,000 public chains, plus five with anomalous nucleotide sharing. This immuneACCESS table, as held by TCRdb, lists in-frame sequences with V and J called but not all clones. Of the missing ones, under half trace to an unresolved V gene in checked studies; the others have no known cause. The V and J calls and clone size come from that table; D and trimming were worked out from the DNA. For this sample the table gives under 150,000 clones, of which 75% to 90% were detected only once. Less than 2% of the sample rests with the top ten.

In its sample, this clone was seen a few times. Its antigen is currently not known. No much larger clone is present one base from it, and per-base qualities are unavailable. This receptor chain uses TRBV11-2 and TRBJ2-7; 9 bases in the junction line up with TRBD1. The clonotype originates from a man between 40 and 49 years old in good health and CMV-seronegative. Sequencing input: PBMCs. The DNA is as follows: TGTGCCAGCACCCCCCTGGGACAGGGATTCGAGCAGTACTTC. Translated, it reads CASTPLGQGFEQYF.